This is a list of T cell receptor beta chains from one sample in a study of control samples from healthy donors and cancer patients. Profiling relied on immunoSEQ multiplex PCR, and the TCRdb table lists in-frame clones only, not all of them. The sample has about 150,000 clones, more than 85% seen once. Specimen: blood. The receptors originated from a man aged 30 to 45 in good health. CDR3s include the opening cysteine and the closing phenylalanine or tryptophan. A D gene is named only where the DNA matches it firmly. Not all rows give a size; the values are once, few, many and, for expanded clones, a class.

J: TRBJ2-1
size: -
V: TRBV5-1
D: -
CDR3: CASSRGFGEQFF
DNA: TGCGCCAGCAGCCGGGGTTTTGGTGAGCAGTTCTTC

J: TRBJ2-7
size: -
V: TRBV9
D: -
CDR3: CASSATIGRSADEQYF
DNA: TGTGCCAGCAGCGCAACAATAGGGCGGAGCGCGGACGAGCAGTACTTC

J: TRBJ1-2
size: -
V: TRBV5-1
D: TRBD1
CDR3: CASSQGQGIGGYTF
DNA: TGCGCCAGCAGCCAGGGACAGGGAATTGGCGGCTACACCTTC

J: TRBJ1-2
size: -
V: TRBV15
D: -
CDR3: CATSRGGAANYGYTF
DNA: TGTGCCACCAGCAGAGGGGGGGCAGCTAACTATGGCTACACCTTC

J: TRBJ1-2
size: -
V: TRBV24-1
D: -
CDR3: CATSDLTEYGYTF
DNA: TGTGCCACCAGTGATTTGACTGAATATGGCTACACCTTC

J: TRBJ2-7
size: -
V: TRBV10-2
D: -
CDR3: CASIDEAPHEQYF
DNA: TGCGCCAGCATTGACGAGGCCCCGCACGAGCAGTACTTC

J: TRBJ1-2
size: -
V: TRBV12-5
D: -
CDR3: CASGLMDIKDYGYTF
DNA: TGTGCTAGTGGTTTGATGGACATAAAGGACTATGGCTACACCTTC

J: TRBJ1-1
size: medium-sized
V: TRBV9
D: -
CDR3: CASSVEGWEGVAFF
DNA: TGTGCCAGCAGCGTAGAAGGTTGGGAGGGGGTGGCTTTCTTT

J: TRBJ2-1
size: -
V: TRBV30
D: -
CDR3: CAWSVSGGAYEQFF
DNA: TGTGCCTGGAGTGTGAGTGGGGGGGCCTATGAGCAGTTCTTC

J: TRBJ2-6
size: -
V: TRBV7-8
D: TRBD1
CDR3: CASRGQNSGANVLTF
DNA: TGTGCCAGCAGGGGACAGAACTCTGGGGCCAACGTCCTGACTTTC

J: TRBJ1-2
size: -
V: TRBV10-1
D: -
CDR3: CASSESRTLGYTF
DNA: TGCGCCAGCAGTGAGTCGAGGACCCTCGGCTACACCTTC

J: TRBJ1-5
size: -
V: TRBV5-4
D: TRBD1
CDR3: CASSWPDRVVDQPQHF
DNA: TGTGCCAGCAGCTGGCCGGACAGGGTAGTCGATCAGCCCCAGCATTTT

J: TRBJ2-2
size: -
V: TRBV9
D: TRBD1
CDR3: CASSDYGTGTGELFF
DNA: TGTGCCAGCAGCGATTATGGGACAGGGACCGGGGAGCTGTTTTTT

J: TRBJ1-6
size: -
V: TRBV12-3/TRBV12-4
D: -
CDR3: CASSLPGLSLHF
DNA: TGTGCCAGCAGTTTGCCGGGACTATCCCTCCACTTT

J: TRBJ2-7
size: -
V: TRBV12-2
D: -
CDR3: CASRLVGSNEQYF
DNA: TGTGCAAGTCGCTTAGTGGGCAGTAACGAGCAGTACTTC

J: TRBJ2-7
size: -
V: TRBV6-1
D: -
CDR3: CASSEGRLGGYEQYF
DNA: TGTGCCAGCAGTGAAGGGCGACTAGGGGGATACGAGCAGTACTTC

J: TRBJ2-5
size: -
V: TRBV6-5
D: -
CDR3: CASSYSDGFQETQYF
DNA: TGTGCCAGCAGTTACTCGGATGGGTTTCAAGAGACCCAGTACTTC

J: TRBJ2-1
size: -
V: TRBV18
D: -
CDR3: CASSPRVNEQFF
DNA: TGTGCCAGCTCACCCAGGGTCAATGAGCAGTTCTTC

J: TRBJ2-1
size: -
V: TRBV20-1
D: -
CDR3: CSAPLREQFF
DNA: TGCAGTGCTCCCCTTCGGGAGCAGTTCTTC

J: TRBJ1-4
size: -
V: TRBV12-3/TRBV12-4
D: -
CDR3: CASSFGDLKRLFF
DNA: TGTGCCAGCAGTTTCGGGGACTTGAAAAGACTGTTTTTT

J: TRBJ2-5
size: -
V: TRBV18
D: TRBD1
CDR3: CASSLQGFSRTQYF
DNA: TGTGCCAGCTCACTACAGGGGTTCAGTAGGACCCAGTACTTC

J: TRBJ2-7
size: -
V: TRBV5-6
D: -
CDR3: CASSFANRDLYEQYF
DNA: TGTGCCAGCAGCTTTGCTAACAGGGACCTCTACGAGCAGTACTTC

J: TRBJ2-7
size: once
V: TRBV7-8
D: -
CDR3: CASSPHYEQYF
DNA: TGTGCCAGCAGCCCGCACTACGAGCAGTACTTC

J: TRBJ1-5
size: -
V: TRBV28
D: -
CDR3: CASWYRSNQPQHF
DNA: TGTGCCAGCTGGTACAGGTCAAATCAGCCCCAGCATTTT

J: TRBJ2-7
size: -
V: TRBV1
D: -
CDR3: CTSSQDGTGPYEQYF
DNA: TGCACCAGCAGCCAAGATGGGACAGGGCCCTACGAGCAGTACTTC

J: TRBJ1-2
size: -
V: TRBV27
D: -
CDR3: CASRGLDYGYTF
DNA: TGTGCCAGCAGAGGTTTGGACTATGGCTACACCTTC

J: TRBJ1-1
size: -
V: TRBV9
D: -
CDR3: CASSVGAGVNTEAFF
DNA: TGTGCCAGCAGCGTAGGTGCAGGGGTGAACACTGAAGCTTTCTTT

J: TRBJ2-3
size: once
V: TRBV27
D: TRBD2
CDR3: CARYHGERGGKDTQYF
DNA: TGTGCCAGATACCACGGGGAGCGGGGGGGCAAAGATACGCAGTATTTT

J: TRBJ2-3
size: once
V: TRBV5-6
D: -
CDR3: CASSLEEARTDTQYF
DNA: TGTGCCAGCAGCTTGGAAGAGGCCCGCACAGATACGCAGTATTTT

J: TRBJ1-5
size: -
V: TRBV28
D: -
CDR3: CASSLTDKQPQHF
DNA: TGTGCCAGCAGTCTGACTGACAAACAGCCCCAGCATTTT

J: TRBJ2-1
size: -
V: TRBV28
D: TRBD1
CDR3: CASRPTGGHNEQFF
DNA: TGTGCCAGCAGGCCGACAGGGGGCCACAATGAGCAGTTCTTC

J: TRBJ1-6
size: -
V: TRBV12-3/TRBV12-4
D: -
CDR3: CASSFWGSPLHF
DNA: TGTGCCAGCAGTTTTTGGGGATCACCCCTCCACTTT

J: TRBJ2-7
size: -
V: TRBV4-2
D: -
CDR3: CASSQDRSQDEQYF
DNA: TGTGCCAGCAGCCAAGATCGGTCCCAGGACGAGCAGTACTTC

J: TRBJ1-1
size: -
V: TRBV19
D: -
CDR3: CASSITGGDTEAFF
DNA: TGTGCCAGTAGTATAACCGGGGGGGACACTGAAGCTTTCTTT

J: TRBJ2-1
size: -
V: TRBV23-1
D: -
CDR3: CASSPVDPYPQFF
DNA: TGCGCCAGCAGTCCCGTGGACCCTTACCCCCAGTTCTTC

J: TRBJ1-1
size: -
V: TRBV29-1
D: -
CDR3: CSVIHPGTSFTEAFF
DNA: TGCAGCGTTATCCATCCCGGGACGAGCTTCACTGAAGCTTTCTTT

J: TRBJ2-3
size: -
V: TRBV5-1
D: -
CDR3: CASSSGPPGTDTQYF
DNA: TGCGCCAGCAGCTCCGGCCCACCCGGCACAGATACGCAGTATTTT

J: TRBJ1-4
size: -
V: TRBV7-3
D: -
CDR3: CASSLTRASNEKLFF
DNA: TGTGCCAGCAGCTTAACGAGGGCAAGTAATGAAAAACTGTTTTTT

J: TRBJ2-2
size: -
V: TRBV9
D: TRBD1
CDR3: CASSQPITGGTGELFF
DNA: TGTGCCAGCAGCCAGCCGATAACAGGGGGCACCGGGGAGCTGTTTTTT

J: TRBJ2-1
size: -
V: TRBV11-2
D: -
CDR3: CASSLASGTRQFF
DNA: TGTGCCAGCAGCTTAGCCTCCGGGACCAGGCAGTTCTTC

J: TRBJ2-1
size: -
V: TRBV20-1
D: -
CDR3: CSASGLMTDEQFF
DNA: TGCAGTGCTAGTGGCCTTATGACCGATGAGCAGTTCTTC

J: TRBJ2-1
size: -
V: TRBV24-1
D: TRBD1
CDR3: CATGQGAINEQFF
DNA: TGTGCCACGGGACAGGGGGCGATTAATGAGCAGTTCTTC